The clone carrying this T cell receptor (beta chain) has more than one count but fewer than ten. The antigen is unknown. These data are taken from a study of T cell repertoires in cytomegalovirus infection. Notes on the study in general: There were HLA-C-restricted CMV-specific TCR beta clonotypes dominating the ex vivo response.

From the reads, TCRdb called clonotypes with MiXCR, one entry per CDR3 protein. The sample lists about 570,000 distinct CDR3 sequences, almost 40% seen once, with roughly 50% in the top ten. The TCR comes from a human donor in good health (CMV status not recorded). Some clones in this sample may be carry-over from other donors' samples. This sample comprised cultured PBMCs, obtained from culture after CMV antigen stimulation.

CDR3 amino acids: CSARGDRGRQQYF. CDR3 nucleotides: TGCAGTGCTAGAGGTGACAGGGGGAGGCAGCAGTACTTC. This rearrangement joins TRBV20-1 to TRBJ2-7; TRBD1 matches 9 bases. V lost 1 base and J lost 8; bases outside the gene matches: 6. This CDR3 has 13 residues. Germline V gene lookup returns CDR1 DFQATT and CDR2 SNEGSKA (reference sequence).